This is a list of T cell receptor beta chains from one sample in a study of cytomegalovirus exposure and HLA in healthy donors. Clones were read by immunoSEQ multiplex PCR, and TCRdb kept only the in-frame ones, dropping some. There are fewer than 100,000 clones in the sample, with approximately 1.4% held by the top ten. Sequencing was carried out using PBMCs. These receptors came from a woman aged 55-69 years in good health and CMV-seronegative. Each CDR3 is given with its conserved first and last residue. The D gene is left open where the match is weak. The size entry is marked missing in some rows and otherwise reads once, few, many or a size class.

clone_size: .
d_call: .
v_call: TRBV11-1
j_call: TRBJ2-7
cdr3_length: 17
cdr3_aa: CASSLGFAGVSSYEQYF
cdr3_nt: TGTGCCAGCAGCTTAGGTTTCGCAGGGGTTTCCTCCTACGAGCAGTACTTC

clone_size: .
d_call: TRBD2
v_call: TRBV5-1
j_call: TRBJ2-1
cdr3_length: 15
cdr3_aa: CASSQAGERVNEQFF
cdr3_nt: TGCGCCAGCAGCCAAGCGGGAGAAAGGGTTAATGAGCAGTTCTTC

clone_size: .
d_call: TRBD1
v_call: TRBV10-3
j_call: TRBJ1-5
cdr3_length: 16
cdr3_aa: CAISDQDRGGNQPQHF
cdr3_nt: TGTGCCATCAGTGACCAGGACAGGGGCGGCAATCAGCCCCAGCATTTT

clone_size: medium-sized
d_call: .
v_call: TRBV28
j_call: TRBJ1-1
cdr3_length: 21
cdr3_aa: CASSLLYRVGSGVGMNTEAFF
cdr3_nt: TGTGCCAGCAGCCTACTATACAGGGTGGGGAGCGGAGTGGGGATGAACACTGAAGCTTTCTTT

clone_size: .
d_call: TRBD1
v_call: TRBV9
j_call: TRBJ2-7
cdr3_length: 15
cdr3_aa: CASSVAGTATYEQYF
cdr3_nt: TGTGCCAGCAGCGTTGCCGGGACAGCAACCTACGAGCAGTACTTC

clone_size: .
d_call: .
v_call: TRBV6-1
j_call: TRBJ2-7
cdr3_length: 13
cdr3_aa: CASSGVLAYEQYF
cdr3_nt: TGTGCCAGCAGTGGAGTCCTTGCCTACGAGCAGTACTTC

clone_size: .
d_call: .
v_call: TRBV7-9
j_call: TRBJ1-2
cdr3_length: 15
cdr3_aa: CASSLHLSAGQGYTF
cdr3_nt: TGTGCCAGCAGCTTACATCTGTCCGCAGGTCAGGGCTACACCTTC

clone_size: .
d_call: TRBD1
v_call: TRBV30
j_call: TRBJ2-7
cdr3_length: 11
cdr3_aa: CACQTGIEQYF
cdr3_nt: TGTGCCTGCCAGACAGGGATCGAGCAGTACTTC

clone_size: .
d_call: TRBD2
v_call: TRBV18
j_call: TRBJ2-1
cdr3_length: 16
cdr3_aa: CASSPPAGGTYNEQFF
cdr3_nt: TGTGCCAGCTCACCACCAGCGGGAGGGACCTACAATGAGCAGTTCTTC

clone_size: .
d_call: .
v_call: TRBV10-3
j_call: TRBJ2-2
cdr3_length: 14
cdr3_aa: CAIRRQVNTGELFF
cdr3_nt: TGTGCCATCAGGAGACAGGTTAACACCGGGGAGCTGTTTTTT

clone_size: .
d_call: TRBD1
v_call: TRBV15
j_call: TRBJ1-2
cdr3_length: 15
cdr3_aa: CATSRGDSSVYGYTF
cdr3_nt: TGTGCCACCAGCAGAGGGGACAGTTCCGTTTATGGCTACACCTTC

clone_size: .
d_call: .
v_call: TRBV7-2
j_call: TRBJ2-7
cdr3_length: 13
cdr3_aa: CASSPYISAEQYF
cdr3_nt: TGTGCCAGCAGCCCTTATATCTCTGCCGAGCAGTACTTC

clone_size: .
d_call: TRBD2
v_call: TRBV10-1
j_call: TRBJ2-3
cdr3_length: 15
cdr3_aa: CASSAAGVSTDTQYF
cdr3_nt: TGCGCCAGCAGTGCGGCGGGAGTCAGCACAGATACGCAGTATTTT